This TCR beta chain was captured in a study of post-analysis software for immune sequencing data. Regarding the study as a whole: The authors found that F measure strongly co-clustered same-batch samples. Controls had lower frequencies than patients of 4 or 5 TRBV segments, which included TRBV5-6, TRBV5-1 and TRBV20-1.

The CDR3 covers 13 residues. Germline CDR1 DFQATT, CDR2 SNEGSKA (reference sequence). Every TCR beta cDNA library bore unique molecular identifiers. TCRdb independently ran MiXCR on the PCR reads; one entry per CDR3 protein. The sample shows under 650,000 distinct CDR3 sequences, around 44% of them seen only once. In regard to this clonotype: Its antigen is currently unknown.

The sequencing input was blood. The receptor's source is a girl aged 5-17 years with multiple sclerosis. This sequence joins TRBV20-1 and TRBJ2-4; D is perhaps TRBD2 (5 bases). The end of the DNA fits TRBJ2-5 better, so the J call may be wrong. CDR3 nucleotides: TGCAGTGCTAGGGAGCGGATCCAAGAGACCCAGTACTTC. Translated, it gives CSARERIQETQYF.